This T cell receptor (beta chain) was sequenced in a study of T cells after yellow fever vaccination. Background on the study: Using CD3, CD45RA, CCR7 and CD95, the EM, EMRA, CM and Tscm memory subsets were sorted. Fractions with few cells were prepared using SMART-Seq v4 Ultra Low Input. Points from the study as a whole: Though weaker, the secondary response peaked faster, on day 5 versus 15. Booster samples showed a return of most primary-vaccination clones (under 98% CD4, 80% to 90% CD8).

MiXCR, applied by TCRdb to the 5' RACE reads, yields one record per CDR3 protein. Counted here are approximately 13,000 distinct CDR3 sequences, nearly 5% occurring once; the ten biggest clones make up 51%. V was clipped by 8 bases and J by 2 bases, with 11 bases between them. The germline gives CDR1 SEHNR, CDR2 FQNEAQ (reference sequence). The CDR3 runs 13 residues. This clonotype has a count of ten or more. This sample comprised PBMCs, either bulk or a sorted T-cell subset (CD4+, CD8+, memory, or dextramer-sorted; not recorded which), obtained 45 days after the yellow fever booster vaccination. This sequence was found in a man under 40 who received the YFV17D yellow fever vaccine. The chain recombines TRBV7-9 with TRBJ2-3, with D unclear. The CDR3 here is CASRWAITDTQYF. CDR3 DNA sequence: TGTGCCAGCCGGTGGGCCATCACAGATACGCAGTATTTT.